This TCR beta chain stems from a study of T cell repertoires in cytomegalovirus infection. Whole-study context: Shared public TCR beta signatures pointed to both CMV infection and a matching HLA type.

Each CDR3 protein gets one entry after TCRdb re-called the reads with MiXCR. Among a few hundred thousand distinct CDR3 sequences listed, about 39% were seen once. The ends were cut back, 2 bases at V and 12 bases at J, with 11 bases in the middle. Germline V gives CDR1 DFQATT, CDR2 SNEGSKA (reference sequence). This CDR3 is built from 11 residues. General study findings and limits: Clonotype analysis showed dominance of the ex vivo response by HLA-C-restricted CMV-specific TCR beta clonotypes. Carriers of CMV plus the relevant HLA were identified by cumulative public TCR beta family frequency.

Regarding this clonotype: Its antigen is still unknown.

The sequencing here drew on cultured PBMCs, taken from culture after CMV antigen stimulation. This receptor was taken from a human donor in good health (CMV status not recorded). Some clones in this sample may be carry-over from other donors' samples. This chain links TRBV20-1 with TRBJ2-1; D is undetermined. This CDR3 reads CSARRRGSQFF. In DNA, the CDR3 is TGCAGTGCTAGAAGGCGAGGATCGCAGTTCTTC.